This T cell receptor (beta chain) was recovered during a study of T cells in Graves' hyperthyroidism and ophthalmopathy. Broader study findings: Ophthalmopathy, as predicted by the model, came a median approximately 6.5 months after the prediction.

Germline V gene lookup returns CDR1 MNHNS and CDR2 SASEGT. Trimming cost V 2 bases and J 9 bases, with 11 bases left between them. The CDR3 is 13 amino acids. In this sample, this clonotype turned up a few times. The antigen is not known. Enrolled ophthalmopathy patients presented with a Clinical Activity Score of at least 3, a NOSPECS grade of at least 4, and disease duration under 3 months. TCR beta CDR3 region amplification was performed from RNA transcripts. RT-PCR in the first round (using the HTBI primer set) targeted the TCR CDR3. TCRdb analysed the multiplex PCR reads with MiXCR anew, one entry per CDR3 protein. Altogether a few hundred thousand distinct CDR3 sequences are present, under 25% being singletons, with the ten largest covering about 53%.

The clonotype originates from a woman in her seventies with Graves' ophthalmopathy. The specimen was blood. The V call is TRBV6-1, the J call TRBJ1-5; no clear D. The CDR3 loop is CASSESGVGPQHF. CDR3 coding DNA: TGTGCCAGCAGTGAAAGTGGGGTTGGGCCCCAGCATTTT.